One and the same sample provided the 5 T cell receptor beta chains below, sequenced in a study of molecular identifiers for immune sequencing clone quantification. TCRdb passed the PCR reads through MiXCR, listing each CDR3 protein once. The table records about 640,000 distinct CDR3 sequences, just under 20% of them present only once. Sequencing was performed on naive CD8+ T cells from blood, with Jurkat cell RNA spiked in. Documented subset: FACS-sorted CD8+CD4-CCR7+CD45RA+ naive T cells. The receptors were sampled from a human donor in good health. Some libraries in this study had Jurkat cell RNA spiked in.

This clonotype came up many times. The J gene is TRBJ2-4, the V gene TRBV6-1; D is ambiguous. Deletions cut 0 bases from V and 14 bases from J, with 8 bases between. The germline V gene encodes CDR1 MNHNS and CDR2 SASEGT. This CDR3 spans 11 amino acids. This CDR3 reads CASSEAGGEYF. The CDR3 region has the DNA TGTGCCAGCAGTGAAGCGGGCGGCGAGTACTTC.

This clonotype has ten or more counts. V usage is TRBV27 and J usage is TRBJ2-7; TRBD2 agrees at 11 bases. The germline gives CDR1 MNHEY, CDR2 SMNVEV (reference sequence). After removal of 6 bases from V and 2 bases from J, the junction contained 6 bases not matched to a gene. The CDR3 has 15 residues. The DNA of the CDR3 is TGTGCCAGCAGCTTCGGGACTAGCGGACCCTACGAGCAGTACTTC. Protein sequence: CASSFGTSGPYEQYF.

Of note for this clonotype: A much larger clone differs by one base, so this may be a read error. The chain links TRBV30 to TRBJ1-5; D not resolved. There are 13 residues in the CDR3. The germline V gene encodes CDR1 GTSNPN and CDR2 SVGIG (reference sequence). Trimming left V 0 bases short and J 3 bases short, with 6 bases between. Here the CDR3 DNA reads TGTGCCTGGAGTGTAGCGGTCAATCAGCCCCAGCATTTT. Protein sequence: CAWSVAVNQPQHF.

This clonotype has a handful of counts. The chain employs TRBV2 and TRBJ2-5; D gene ambiguous. CDR1 is SNHLY, CDR2 FYNNEI, per germline. The CDR3 runs to 11 residues. V was cut by 3 bases and J by 5 bases, with 4 bases left in between. This CDR3 reads CASSDWETQYF. CDR3 nucleotides: TGTGCCAGCAGTGATTGGGAGACCCAGTACTTC. Supplemented by reference TRBV2 and TRBJ2-5, the full variable domain reads EPEVTQTPSHQVTQMGQEVILRCVPISNHLYFYWYRQILGQKVEFLVSFYNNEISEKSEIFDDQFSVERPDGSNFTLKIRSTKLEDSAMYFCASSDWETQYFGPGTRLLVL.

This clonotype was counted a single time. The CDR3 ends on some other residue instead of the conserved phenylalanine or tryptophan, so this is likely a read error. The rearrangement joins TRBV19 to TRBJ1-2; TRBD1 aligns across 12 bases. The CDR3 contains 16 residues. The ends lost 6 bases at V and 0 bases at J; junction bases unmatched: 5. The germline V gene encodes CDR1 LNHDA and CDR2 SQIVND (reference sequence). This CDR3 is CASSRDRGRSNYGYTY. The CDR3 DNA reads TGTGCCAGTAGCCGGGACAGGGGGCGATCTAACTATGGCTACACCTAC.